The rows below give T cell receptor beta chains drawn from one sample of a study of cytomegalovirus exposure and HLA in healthy donors. The protocol was immunoSEQ multiplex PCR, while the TCRdb copy is restricted to in-frame clones and leaves out a portion. The sample lists roughly 100,000 clones, about 80% occurring once. Sequenced input: PBMCs. The receptors shown here come from a man between 40 and 49 years old in good health and CMV-seronegative. Both conserved end residues are part of each CDR3. The D gene is left open where the match is weak. Clone size, where shown, is once, few, many, or a class for clones that have expanded.

j_call clone_size v_call d_call cdr3_aa cdr3_nt
TRBJ1-1 NA TRBV5-6 TRBD1 CASSRGQVYTEAFF TGTGCCAGCAGCAGGGGACAGGTCTACACTGAAGCTTTCTTT
TRBJ1-3 NA TRBV6-6 TRBD1 CASSRQGGYSGNTIYF TGTGCCAGCAGTCGACAGGGGGGGTACTCTGGAAACACCATATATTTT
TRBJ2-7 NA TRBV27 TRBD2 CASSRTSGVQYEQYF TGTGCCAGCAGCCGGACTAGCGGGGTCCAGTACGAGCAGTACTTC
TRBJ1-1 NA TRBV7-9 TRBD1 CASSLGVGTGFRNTEAFF TGTGCCAGCAGCTTAGGGGTGGGGACAGGGTTTAGGAACACTGAAGCTTTCTTT
TRBJ2-3 NA TRBV4-1 NA CASSLLTVDTQYF TGCGCCAGCAGCCTTCTCACAGTAGATACGCAGTATTTT
TRBJ2-6 NA TRBV7-9 TRBD2 CSSSLEGLAGYFNVLTF TGTTCCAGCAGCTTGGAAGGACTAGCGGGTTACTTCAACGTCCTGACTTTC
TRBJ1-1 NA TRBV7-9 NA CASSLEGTRGVEAFF TGTGCCAGCAGCTTAGAGGGGACAAGAGGTGTTGAAGCTTTCTTT
TRBJ2-5 few TRBV25-1 TRBD2 CASKLAGEETQYF TGTGCCAGCAAGCTAGCGGGGGAAGAGACCCAGTACTTC
TRBJ1-1 once TRBV28 TRBD1 CASSWGQGNTEAFF TGTGCCAGCAGTTGGGGACAGGGTAACACTGAAGCTTTCTTT
TRBJ2-2 NA TRBV19 TRBD2 CASISTGGRNTGELFF TGTGCCAGTATAAGCACGGGGGGGCGGAACACCGGGGAGCTGTTTTTT
TRBJ2-1 once TRBV2 NA CASSPNPPQVRFF TGTGCCAGCAGCCCTAACCCCCCCCAGGTCAGGTTCTTC
TRBJ1-2 NA TRBV18 TRBD1 CASSPPRQGEIGYTF TGTGCCAGCTCACCACCGAGACAGGGTGAAATAGGCTACACCTTC
TRBJ2-4 NA TRBV6-1 TRBD1 CASSESRQGAFANIQYF TGTGCCAGCAGTGAATCTAGGCAGGGGGCGTTCGCAAACATTCAGTACTTC
TRBJ1-6 NA TRBV19 NA CASSIVGSSYNSPLHF TGTGCCAGTAGTATAGTTGGGAGCTCCTATAATTCACCCCTCCACTTT
TRBJ1-2 NA TRBV6-5 NA CASTYGFAGGYTF TGTGCCAGCACCTACGGGTTTGCGGGAGGCTACACCTTC
TRBJ2-7 NA TRBV21-1 NA CASRGPGPLSEQYF TGTGCCAGCAGGGGGCCAGGGCCCCTCTCCGAGCAGTACTTC
TRBJ2-1 NA TRBV30 NA CAWSAGTKYNEQFF TGTGCCTGGAGTGCCGGGACAAAATACAATGAGCAGTTCTTC
TRBJ2-3 once TRBV6-5 NA CASSPTSSDTQYF TGTGCCAGCAGTCCGACTAGTTCGGATACGCAGTATTTT
TRBJ2-7 NA TRBV7-9 NA CSSSRGGRVGDEQYF TGTTCCAGCAGCAGGGGAGGGAGGGTTGGAGACGAGCAGTACTTC
TRBJ2-3 NA TRBV4-1 TRBD2 CASSPGGAGADTQYF TGCGCCAGCAGCCCGGGGGGGGCCGGGGCAGATACGCAGTATTTT
TRBJ1-1 few TRBV19 NA CASSPSGEGGTEAFF TGTGCCAGTAGTCCTTCCGGGGAGGGGGGCACTGAAGCTTTCTTT
TRBJ1-5 NA TRBV28 NA CASTPGGYNQPQHF TGTGCCAGCACCCCGGGAGGGTACAATCAGCCCCAGCATTTT
TRBJ2-6 few TRBV6-6 NA CASRERGSGANVLTF TGTGCCAGCCGGGAGAGAGGCTCTGGGGCCAACGTCCTGACTTTC
TRBJ2-2 NA TRBV5-1 NA CASRRLVSPGSGELFF TGCGCCAGCAGAAGACTAGTCTCACCCGGCAGCGGGGAGCTGTTTTTT
TRBJ2-3 NA TRBV10-3 NA CAISESHGGSTDTQYF TGTGCCATCAGTGAGTCCCATGGGGGGAGCACAGATACGCAGTATTTT
TRBJ1-1 few TRBV29-1 TRBD1 CSARDSRGTEAFF TGCAGCGCCAGGGACAGCCGAGGGACTGAAGCTTTCTTT
TRBJ2-1 NA TRBV28 NA CASSQTYNEQFF TGTGCCAGCTCACAAACCTACAATGAGCAGTTCTTC
TRBJ2-3 NA TRBV27 NA CASTGQGASGGRADTQYF TGTGCCAGCACAGGACAGGGGGCTAGCGGGGGGCGGGCGGATACGCAGTATTTT
TRBJ2-2 NA TRBV7-2 NA CASSLRLTTGELFF TGTGCCAGCAGCCTACGACTTACCACCGGGGAGCTGTTTTTT
TRBJ1-5 NA TRBV7-9 TRBD1 CASSLAGQRTFSNQPQHF TGTGCCAGCAGCTTAGCGGGACAGAGGACTTTTAGCAATCAGCCCCAGCATTTT
TRBJ1-5 NA TRBV6-5 TRBD1 CASSYSRTGFQPQHF TGTGCCAGCAGTTACTCTCGGACAGGGTTTCAGCCCCAGCATTTT
TRBJ2-3 NA TRBV7-6 NA CASSLASGVDTQYF TGTGCCAGCAGCTTAGCATCAGGGGTAGATACGCAGTATTTT
TRBJ1-1 NA TRBV27 NA CASSQMDSPGEAFF TGTGCCAGCAGTCAAATGGACAGCCCTGGTGAAGCTTTCTTT
TRBJ1-2 NA TRBV30 TRBD1 CAWSRQGGYGYTF TGTGCCTGGAGTCGACAGGGGGGCTATGGCTACACCTTC
TRBJ2-3 NA TRBV27 NA CASSPKRGTDTQYF TGTGCCAGCAGTCCCAAGAGAGGGACAGATACGCAGTATTTT
TRBJ1-6 NA TRBV10-3 TRBD1 CAISETGGGNSPLHF TGTGCCATCAGTGAGACAGGGGGGGGGAATTCACCCCTCCACTTT
TRBJ2-1 NA TRBV30 TRBD2 CAWEAGGPSNEQFF TGTGCCTGGGAAGCGGGGGGGCCCAGCAATGAGCAGTTCTTC
TRBJ1-6 NA TRBV25-1 NA CASRRESSYNSPLHF TGTGCCAGCAGAAGGGAGAGCTCCTATAATTCACCCCTCCACTTT
TRBJ2-7 NA TRBV5-4 TRBD2 CASSTSGGGHEQYF TGTGCCAGCAGTACTAGCGGGGGGGGCCACGAGCAGTACTTC
TRBJ1-3 NA TRBV7-8 NA CASSYNQASSGNTIYF TGTGCCAGCAGCTATAATCAGGCCTCCTCTGGAAACACCATATATTTT
TRBJ1-2 NA TRBV6-1 NA CASSEAGAFYGYTF TGTGCCAGCAGTGAAGCAGGGGCCTTCTATGGCTACACCTTC
TRBJ1-6 NA TRBV19 TRBD1 CASSIDLQGGNSPLHF TGTGCCAGTAGTATAGACCTACAGGGGGGAAATTCACCCCTCCACTTT
TRBJ1-1 NA TRBV11-2 TRBD1 CASSSITGGGTEAFF TGTGCCAGCAGCTCGATAACAGGGGGCGGCACTGAAGCTTTCTTT